Following are 22 T cell receptor beta chains from one sample sequenced in a study of tumor T cells in aggressive B-cell lymphoma. TCRdb's copy holds only in-frame clones and misses some; the assay was immunoSEQ multiplex PCR. The sample consists of about 7,900 clones, over 75% of them appearing once. The sequenced material came from tumor tissue. These receptors came from an adult with diffuse large B cell lymphoma.

This rearrangement joins TRBV7-2 to TRBJ1-6, with 7 bases that match TRBD1. The germline V gene has CDR1 SGHTA and CDR2 FQGNSA. The ends lost 4 bases at V and 0 bases at J; junction bases unmatched: 6. The CDR3 is 17 amino acids. The CDR3, as DNA: TGTGCCAGCAGCTGGGACAGCCTTAGCTCCTATAATTCACCCCTCCACTTT. It specifies CASSWDSLSSYNSPLHF. Full variable domain (rest looked up from reference TRBV7-2 and TRBJ1-6): GAGVSQSPSNKVTEKGKDVELRCDPISGHTALYWYRQSLGQGLEFLIYFQGNSAPDKSGLPSDRFSAERTGGSVSTLTIQRTQQEDSAVYLCASSWDSLSSYNSPLHFGNGTRLTVT.

This chain links TRBV5-1 with TRBJ2-2; possibly TRBD1 for D (5 bases). The germline CDR1 and CDR2 sequences are SGHRS and YFSETQ. The CDR3 totals 14 residues. Trimming left V 5 bases short and J 4 bases short, with 12 bases between. CDR3 nucleotides: TGCGCCAGCAGTACAGACAGATTCACCGGGGAGCTGTTTTTT. It translates to CASSTDRFTGELFF.

The V and J genes are TRBV7-9 and TRBJ1-1, with TRBD1 identical over 7 bases. Germline V gives CDR1 SEHNR, CDR2 FQNEAQ (reference sequence). J gave up 7 bases and V 5 bases, and 7 bases lay outside the gene matches. The CDR3 is 13 residues long. The CDR3 nucleotides are TGTGCCAGCAGCAAGGACAGGTACATTGAAGCTTTCTTT. Residues: CASSKDRYIEAFF.

A few counts support this clone. V and J are TRBV11-2 and TRBJ1-1, with D uncertain. Germline values: CDR1 SGHAT, CDR2 FQNNGV. Trimming cost V 4 bases and J 5 bases, with 8 bases left between them. This CDR3 is 12 amino acids long. This CDR3 reads CASSSGGTEAFF. The CDR3 nucleotides are TGTGCCAGCAGCTCAGGAGGGACTGAAGCTTTCTTT.

This sequence joins TRBV12-5 and TRBJ2-2, with D possibly being TRBD2 (5 bases). The CDR3 totals 14 residues. V was trimmed by 0 bases and J by 4 bases, leaving 6 bases between them. Germline lookup yields CDR1 LGHNT and CDR2 FRNRAP. The CDR3: CASGLVRGTGELFF. The CDR3 nucleotides read TGTGCTAGTGGTTTGGTACGGGGCACCGGGGAGCTGTTTTTT.

The genes are TRBV5-5 and TRBJ2-7; 8 nucleotides match TRBD2. This CDR3 spans 15 amino acids. V lost 2 bases, J lost 0 bases, and 4 bases stayed unmatched. Germline-derived CDR1 and CDR2 are SGHKS and YYEKEE (reference sequence). CDR3 in amino acids: CASSFSGISSYEQYF. CDR3 DNA sequence: TGTGCCAGCAGCTTTAGCGGGATTAGCTCCTACGAGCAGTACTTC. Full variable domain (rest looked up from reference TRBV5-5 and TRBJ2-7): DAGVTQSPTHLIKTRGQQVTLRCSPISGHKSVSWYQQVLGQGPQFIFQYYEKEERGRGNFPDRFSARQFPNYSSELNVNALLLGDSALYLCASSFSGISSYEQYFGPGTRLTVT.

This sequence joins TRBV15 and TRBJ2-1, with a possible D match to TRBD2 (5 bases). V was trimmed by 2 bases and J by 8 bases, leaving 10 bases between them. This CDR3 is 13 amino acids long. Germline V gene lookup returns CDR1 LNHNV and CDR2 YYDKDF (reference sequence). CDR3 residues: CATSRLWGDEQFF. CDR3 coding DNA: TGTGCCACCAGCAGACTCTGGGGAGATGAGCAGTTCTTC.

CDR3 region: CASSPPGLVYEQYF. In DNA form, the CDR3 reads TGTGCCAGCTCACCACCGGGACTAGTCTACGAGCAGTACTTC. The rearrangement uses TRBV18 and TRBJ2-7; 8 bases match TRBD2. The CDR3 has 14 amino acids. Germline CDR1 is KGHSH and CDR2 is LQKENI. V was pared by 0 bases and J by 3 bases, with 1 base of the junction left unmatched.

The V and J genes are TRBV27 and TRBJ2-1; 7 bases match TRBD2. The CDR3 is made up of 17 amino acids. J was trimmed by 8 bases and V by 3 bases; bases with no gene match: 16. Germline V gives CDR1 MNHEY, CDR2 SMNVEV (reference sequence). The chain's CDR3 is CASSFMYRVGGSHEQFF. CDR3 nucleotide sequence: TGTGCCAGCAGTTTCATGTATCGGGTGGGAGGGAGCCATGAGCAGTTCTTC.

V and J are TRBV6-1 and TRBJ2-7; a weak D match, TRBD1 (6 bases). Germline assignment: CDR1 MNHNS and CDR2 SASEGT. Trimming cost V 8 bases and J 4 bases, with 15 bases left between them. The CDR3 is made up of 13 amino acids. For the CDR3, the DNA is TGTGCCAGCCGTCCGCAGGGGATATACGAGCAGTACTTC. It specifies CASRPQGIYEQYF.

The rearrangement uses TRBV19 and TRBJ2-7; D is undetermined. This CDR3 is 14 amino acids long. Germline lookup yields CDR1 LNHDA and CDR2 SQIVND (reference sequence). Trimming cost V 4 bases and J 0 bases, with 10 bases left between them. Written as DNA, the CDR3 is TGTGCCAGTAGTAACGGCAGGATCTCCTACGAGCAGTACTTC. Protein product: CASSNGRISYEQYF. Supplemented by reference TRBV19 and TRBJ2-7, the full variable domain reads DGGITQSPKYLFRKEGQNVTLSCEQNLNHDAMYWYRQDPGQGLRLIYYSQIVNDFQKGDIAEGYSVSREKKESFPLTVTSAQKNPTAFYLCASSNGRISYEQYFGPGTRLTVT.

This rearrangement joins TRBV9 to TRBJ1-2, with D unclear. V lost 1 base to trimming and J lost 4 bases, with 11 bases between them. The CDR3 runs to 14 residues. Germline CDR1 SGDLS, CDR2 YYNGEE. The CDR3 region is CASSVWGGIYGYTF. The CDR3, as DNA: TGTGCCAGCAGCGTATGGGGAGGGATCTATGGCTACACCTTC.

This chain uses TRBV5-1 with TRBJ2-5; tentatively, D is TRBD2 (6 bases). Germline CDR1 and CDR2: SGHRS and YFSETQ. The CDR3 sequence is 14 residues long. V was clipped by 0 bases and J by 5 bases, with 11 bases between them. CDR3 residues: CASSLAGSRETQYF. The CDR3 DNA follows: TGCGCCAGCAGCTTGGCCGGGAGCAGGGAGACCCAGTACTTC.

V and J are TRBV6-6 and TRBJ2-3; 12 bases map to TRBD2. CDR1 and CDR2 from the germline V gene are MNHNY and SVGAGI (reference sequence). The CDR3 runs 16 residues. The J segment lost 6 bases and the V segment lost 4 bases, leaving 8 bases of the junction unmatched. CDR3 loop: CASSSRLAGVGDTQYF. The CDR3, as DNA: TGTGCCAGCAGTTCCAGACTAGCGGGAGTCGGGGATACGCAGTATTTT.

This chain links TRBV27 with TRBJ2-7; 13 bases line up with TRBD2. This CDR3 spans 15 amino acids. In germline, CDR1 is MNHEY, CDR2 SMNVEV (reference sequence). V gave up 6 bases and J gave up 6 bases; unmatched junction bases: 8. CDR3 in DNA: TGTGCCAGCAGCCGAGGACTAGCGGGAGTAGTCGAGCAGTACTTC. Translation gives CASSRGLAGVVEQYF.

The chain is built from TRBV11-2 and TRBJ2-4, with a tentative D call TRBD1 (6 bases). The CDR3 covers 15 residues. The germline V and J ends were trimmed by 4 bases and 3 bases, with 13 bases remaining between them. Germline V lookup: CDR1 SGHAT, CDR2 FQNNGV. As DNA, the CDR3 is TGTGCCAGCAGCTATCAGGGGATGGGCAAAAACATTCAGTACTTC. It specifies CASSYQGMGKNIQYF.

The gene calls are TRBV30 and TRBJ2-1, with a possible D match to TRBD2 (5 bases). CDR3 size: 11 residues. The V end was cut by 2 bases, the J end by 12 bases, with 11 bases between. CDR1 is GTSNPN and CDR2 is SVGIG in the germline V gene (reference sequence). The CDR3 region has the DNA TGTGCCTGGAGTACGGGATCGTGGCAGTTCTTC. Its protein product is CAWSTGSWQFF.

V and J are TRBV14 and TRBJ1-1; D perhaps matches TRBD1 (5 bases). Trimming cost V 4 bases and J 5 bases, with 11 bases left between them. The CDR3 is 13 amino acids. Germline CDR1 and CDR2: SGHDN and FVKESK. The CDR3: CASSRGGRTEAFF. CDR3 nucleotide sequence: TGTGCCAGCAGCCGTGGGGGGAGAACTGAAGCTTTCTTT.

The CDR3 sequence is CASSAFRNTEAFF. For the CDR3, the DNA is TGTGCCAGCAGCGCCTTTCGGAACACTGAAGCTTTCTTT. The chain is built from TRBV9 and TRBJ1-1, with D unresolved. The CDR3 sequence is 13 residues long. Germline CDR1 and CDR2: SGDLS and YYNGEE. V shed 3 bases and J shed 1 base, with 7 bases lying between them.

The V gene is TRBV6-4, the J gene TRBJ2-1; maybe TRBD2 (5 bases). V was shortened by 6 bases and J by 0 bases, with 12 bases between the two germline ends. This CDR3 region has 15 residues. Looked up from germline, CDR1 is MRHNA and CDR2 is SNTAGT. The CDR3, as DNA: TGTGCCAGCAGCCGGACTGGGAGCTCCTACAATGAGCAGTTCTTC. It yields the protein CASSRTGSSYNEQFF.

This CDR3 reads CASSSPGTSVVRYGYTF. The CDR3 nucleotides are TGTGCCAGCAGCTCCCCGGGGACATCCGTTGTACGCTATGGCTACACCTTC. The chain combines TRBV7-9 with TRBJ1-2; possibly TRBD1 for D (6 bases). This CDR3 is built from 17 residues. Trimming took 4 bases from V and 4 from J, leaving 22 bases between them. Germline values: CDR1 SEHNR, CDR2 FQNEAQ (reference sequence).

This chain joins TRBV6-4 and TRBJ1-1; D is ambiguous. Between the trimmed V and J ends, which lost 6 bases and 5 bases, there was a span of 13 bases. Germline V lookup: CDR1 MRHNA, CDR2 SNTAGT. The CDR3 consists of 13 residues. As DNA, the CDR3 is TGTGCCAGCAGCCCTGAACCCGGTACTGAAGCTTTCTTT. It specifies CASSPEPGTEAFF.